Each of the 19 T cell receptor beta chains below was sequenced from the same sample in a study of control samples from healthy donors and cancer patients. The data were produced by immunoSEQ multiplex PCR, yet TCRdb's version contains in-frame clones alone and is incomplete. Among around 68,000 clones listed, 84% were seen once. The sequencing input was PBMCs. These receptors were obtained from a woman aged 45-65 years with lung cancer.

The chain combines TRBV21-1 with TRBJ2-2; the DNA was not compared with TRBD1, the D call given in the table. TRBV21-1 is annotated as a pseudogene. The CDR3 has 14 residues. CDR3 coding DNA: TGTGCCAGCAGCAAAGGGTTCAGGGCCGGGGAGCTGTTTTTT. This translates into CASSKGFRAGELFF.

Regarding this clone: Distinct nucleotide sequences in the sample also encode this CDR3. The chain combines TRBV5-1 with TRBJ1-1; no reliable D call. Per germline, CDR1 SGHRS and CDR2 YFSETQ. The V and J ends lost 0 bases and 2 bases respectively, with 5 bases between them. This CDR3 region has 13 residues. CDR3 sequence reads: CASSLDRNTEAFF. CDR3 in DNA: TGCGCCAGCAGCTTGGACCGTAACACTGAAGCTTTCTTT.

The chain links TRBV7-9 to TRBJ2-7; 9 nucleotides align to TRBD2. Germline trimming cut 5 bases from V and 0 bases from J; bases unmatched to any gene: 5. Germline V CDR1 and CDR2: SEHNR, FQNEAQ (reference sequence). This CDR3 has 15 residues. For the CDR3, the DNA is TGTGCCAGCAGCGTGGGCGGGGGGGCCTCCTACGAGCAGTACTTC. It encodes CASSVGGGASYEQYF.

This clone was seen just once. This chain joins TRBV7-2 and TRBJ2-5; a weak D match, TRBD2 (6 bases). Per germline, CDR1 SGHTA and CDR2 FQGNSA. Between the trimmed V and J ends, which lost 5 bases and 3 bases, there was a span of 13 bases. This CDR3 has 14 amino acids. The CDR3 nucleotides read TGTGCCAGCAGCAGAGGAGGGAATGAAGAGACCCAGTACTTC. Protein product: CASSRGGNEETQYF.

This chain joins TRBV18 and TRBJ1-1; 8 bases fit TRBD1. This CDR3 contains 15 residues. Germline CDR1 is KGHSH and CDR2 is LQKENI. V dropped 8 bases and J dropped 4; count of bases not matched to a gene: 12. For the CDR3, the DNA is TGTGCCAGCACCGCAGGGGGCGGTGGGAGCACTGAAGCTTTCTTT. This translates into CASTAGGGGSTEAFF. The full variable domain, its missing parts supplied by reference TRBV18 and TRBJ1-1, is NAGVMQNPRHLVRRRGQEARLRCSPMKGHSHVYWYRQLPEEGLKFMVYLQKENIIDESGMPKERFSAEFPKEGPSILRIQQVVRGDSAAYFCASTAGGGGSTEAFFGQGTRLTVV.

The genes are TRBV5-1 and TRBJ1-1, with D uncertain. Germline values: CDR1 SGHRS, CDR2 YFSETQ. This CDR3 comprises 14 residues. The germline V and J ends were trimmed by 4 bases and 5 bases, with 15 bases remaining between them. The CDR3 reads CASSEDGWATEAFF. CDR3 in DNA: TGCGCCAGCAGCGAGGACGGGTGGGCAACTGAAGCTTTCTTT.

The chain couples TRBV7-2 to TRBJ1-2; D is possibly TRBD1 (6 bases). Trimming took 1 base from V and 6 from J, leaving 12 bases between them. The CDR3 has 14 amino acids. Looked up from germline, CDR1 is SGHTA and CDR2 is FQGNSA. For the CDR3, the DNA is TGTGCCAGCAGCTTAGGCCAGGGGATAAATGGCTACACCTTC. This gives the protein CASSLGQGINGYTF.

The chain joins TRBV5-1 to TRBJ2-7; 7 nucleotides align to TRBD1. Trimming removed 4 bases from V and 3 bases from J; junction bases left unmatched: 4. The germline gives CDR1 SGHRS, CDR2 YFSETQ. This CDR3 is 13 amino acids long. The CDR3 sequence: CASSRGQNYEQYF. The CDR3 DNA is TGCGCCAGCAGCCGGGGACAGAACTACGAGCAGTACTTC.

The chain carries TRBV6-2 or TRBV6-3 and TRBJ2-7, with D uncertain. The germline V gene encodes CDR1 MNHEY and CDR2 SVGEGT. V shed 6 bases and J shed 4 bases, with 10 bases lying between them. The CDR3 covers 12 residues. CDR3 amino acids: CASSLLGYEQYF. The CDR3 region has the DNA TGTGCCAGCAGCCTTCTGGGTTACGAGCAGTACTTC.

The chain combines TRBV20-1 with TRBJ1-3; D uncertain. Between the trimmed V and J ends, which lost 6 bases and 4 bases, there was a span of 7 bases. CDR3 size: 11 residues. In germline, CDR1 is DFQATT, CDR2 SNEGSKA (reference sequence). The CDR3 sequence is CSAHEGNTIYF. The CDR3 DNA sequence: TGCAGTGCGCATGAGGGAAACACCATATATTTT.

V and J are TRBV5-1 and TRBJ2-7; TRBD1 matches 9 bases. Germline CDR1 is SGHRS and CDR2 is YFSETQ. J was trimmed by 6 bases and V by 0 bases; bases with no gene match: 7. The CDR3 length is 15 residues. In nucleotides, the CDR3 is TGCGCCAGCAGCTTGGGTTGGGACAGGGAAAGCGAGCAGTACTTC. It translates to CASSLGWDRESEQYF.

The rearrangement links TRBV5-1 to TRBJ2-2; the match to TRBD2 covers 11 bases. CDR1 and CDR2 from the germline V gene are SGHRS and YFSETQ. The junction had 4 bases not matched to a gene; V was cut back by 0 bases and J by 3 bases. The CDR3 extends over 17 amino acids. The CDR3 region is CASSLDSSGGYTGELFF. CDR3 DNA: TGCGCCAGCAGCTTGGATTCTAGCGGGGGGTACACCGGGGAGCTGTTTTTT.

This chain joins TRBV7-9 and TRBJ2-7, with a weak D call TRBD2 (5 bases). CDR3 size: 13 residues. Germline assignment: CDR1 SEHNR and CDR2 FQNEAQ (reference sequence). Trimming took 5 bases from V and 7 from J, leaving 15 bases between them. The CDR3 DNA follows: TGTGCCAGCAGCCGTGGAGGAATCGGGGAGCAGTACTTC. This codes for CASSRGGIGEQYF.

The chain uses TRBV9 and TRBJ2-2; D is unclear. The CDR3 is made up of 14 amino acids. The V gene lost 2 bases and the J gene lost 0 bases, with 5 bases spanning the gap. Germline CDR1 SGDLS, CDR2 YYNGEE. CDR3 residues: CASSVVPNTGELFF. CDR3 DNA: TGTGCCAGCAGCGTGGTTCCGAACACCGGGGAGCTGTTTTTT. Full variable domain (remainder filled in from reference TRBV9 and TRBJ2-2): DSGVTQTPKHLITATGQRVTLRCSPRSGDLSVYWYQQSLDQGLQFLIQYYNGEERAKGNILERFSAQQFPDLHSELNLSSLELGDSALYFCASSVVPNTGELFFGEGSRLTVL.

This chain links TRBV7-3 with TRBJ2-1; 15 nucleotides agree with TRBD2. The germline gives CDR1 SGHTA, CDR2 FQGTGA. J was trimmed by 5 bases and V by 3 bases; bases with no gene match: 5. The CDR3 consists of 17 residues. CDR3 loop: CASSLERTSGGDNEQFF. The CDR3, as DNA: TGTGCCAGCAGCTTGGAGAGGACTAGCGGGGGGGACAATGAGCAGTTCTTC.

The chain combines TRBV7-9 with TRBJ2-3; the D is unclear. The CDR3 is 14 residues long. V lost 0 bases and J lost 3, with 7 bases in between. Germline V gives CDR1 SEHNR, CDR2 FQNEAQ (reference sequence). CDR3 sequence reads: CASSLAKRTDTQYF. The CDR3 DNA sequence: TGTGCCAGCAGCTTAGCCAAGAGGACAGATACGCAGTATTTT.

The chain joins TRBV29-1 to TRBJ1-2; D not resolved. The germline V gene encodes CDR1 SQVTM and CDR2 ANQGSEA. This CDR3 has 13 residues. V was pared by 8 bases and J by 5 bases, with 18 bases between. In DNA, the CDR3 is TGCAGCACCGAACCCGGGCAGGATTATGGCTACACCTTC. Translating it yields CSTEPGQDYGYTF.

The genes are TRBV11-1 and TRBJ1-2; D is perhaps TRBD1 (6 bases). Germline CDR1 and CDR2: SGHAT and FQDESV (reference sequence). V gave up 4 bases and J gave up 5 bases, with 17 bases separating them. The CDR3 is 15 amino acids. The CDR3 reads CASSSDRLGQYGYTF. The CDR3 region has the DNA TGTGCCAGCAGCTCCGACAGGTTGGGGCAATATGGCTACACCTTC.

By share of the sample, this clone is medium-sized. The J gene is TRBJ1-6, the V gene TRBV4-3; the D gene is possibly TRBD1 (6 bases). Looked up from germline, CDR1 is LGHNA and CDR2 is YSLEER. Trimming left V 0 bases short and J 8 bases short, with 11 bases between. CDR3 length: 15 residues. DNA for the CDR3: TGCGCCAGCAGCCAAGATCGGCGGGGGCATTCACCCCTCCACTTT. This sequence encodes CASSQDRRGHSPLHF.